This T cell receptor beta chain is from a study of cytomegalovirus exposure and HLA in healthy donors (dated by TCRdb to 2016 to 2017). For context, the study as a whole: In an earlier analysis of approximately 640 of the donors, 276 Gb of sequence data and 117 million unique TCR beta sequences from roughly 180 million T cells were reported. Genome-wide SNP genotypes for about 65% of the 666 donors were used in a later genetic analysis, which treated that subset as a discovery cohort. Donor age, sex, ethnicity and CMV serostatus were compiled together with the repertoire data. The study combined high-throughput TCR immunosequencing, statistical association of individual TCRs with disease status, and machine learning to predict cytomegalovirus infection status. The T cell repertoires of 666 subjects were profiled by immunosequencing and related to cytomegalovirus serostatus. A separate validation cohort of 90 to 150 different subjects was used in addition to the roughly 720-subject first cohort. In a later analysis, previously published TCR beta repertoires from some 640 donors were re-analyzed and high-resolution HLA genotyping was added so that TCR occurrence patterns could be studied. Roughly 300 gigabases of sequencing data and 80 million or so unique TCR sequences were included in an early release covering under 650 HLA-typed donors. Typing coverage differed by locus: A, B, C, DRB1 and DQB1 were typed in roughly 620-630 donors, DQA1 in approximately 520, DPA1 in roughly 590, and DPB1 in about 450. Rather than using new phenotypic data, the later analysis identified candidate immune exposures from TCR beta sequences and from how often those sequences occurred across donors. Of the roughly 400 genotyped donors, 81% were placed in the genetic ancestry cluster associated with self-reported Caucasian donors. The study aimed to test whether cataloging public T cell receptors could reveal signatures of past pathogen exposure. Four or five DR-DQ haplotypes were treated as single units for association and clustering because of strong linkage in the cohort. An earlier analysis of some 600 of the donors applied high-throughput TCR beta sequencing to assess whether each TCR beta V gene segment acted as functional or pseudogenic. All discovery cohort repertoires had been generated using a single sequencing platform. Across 300 to 400 genotyped donors of the cohort, an average of about 240,000 unique TCR beta nucleotide sequences per donor were sequenced, and approximately 17% of those sequences were non-productive. HLA typing included class I and class II loci at four-digit resolution. Overall study results and their limits: When HLA alleles, especially DR and DQ, strongly co-occurred, TCR associations were difficult to assign to individual alleles. A later analysis found that HLA-associated TCR beta chains were more clonally expanded and had lower generation probabilities than equally common non-associated chains. In the study, around 150 TCR beta chains were listed as associated with cytomegalovirus. Because counts were too low, 15 or so rarely observed V segments, including chromosome 9 orphons, were excluded from the earlier analysis of roughly 580 of the donors. The sequencing pipeline was judged likely to have produced a cluster of highly shared sequence variants as a technical artifact. While some public TCRs were present in many individuals, most TCR sequences turned up only very rarely across donors. In a later analysis, most CMV-associated TCR beta chains were found to appear HLA-restricted, with HLA associations seemingly driven largely by CMV exposure. A later analysis reported that several top co-occurrence clusters appeared linked to parvovirus B19, influenza, CMV and Epstein-Barr virus. A further reported finding was that TCR beta sequences accurately predicted the HLA-A and HLA-B alleles for most subjects in the first cohort. A few of the identified cytomegalovirus-associated TCR beta chains were confirmed in vitro to be specific for cytomegalovirus antigens. HLA typing was unavailable for some donors at each locus, so association tests used only the typed subset. In a later genetic analysis, a missense DCLRE1C variant was associated with V-gene and J-gene trimming of TCR beta chains, and the association was replicated in an independent cohort. The 87-base-pair reads could not distinguish some IMGT-functional V segments, including TRBV6-2 and TRBV6-3, so those segments were excluded. Presence/absence analyses assumed roughly uniform sequencing depth across donors, an assumption that may not hold. CMV serostatus was the only immune exposure information available for the cohort. The classifier was reported to diagnose cytomegalovirus status with high specificity and sensitivity in both the original and validation cohorts. It was suggested by the authors that the approach could potentially be generalized to other disease states and immunological phenotypes. A later analysis associated roughly 17,000 TCR beta sequences with specific HLA alleles at a false discovery rate of 0.05. Linkage disequilibrium might explain the correlated functional status among segregating V segments, but an unknown experimental factor could not be ruled out. An earlier analysis of some 560 of the donors showed that most TCR beta V segments appeared in productive rearrangements either about 87% or about 30% of the time, which broadly matched IMGT annotations. In a later analysis, the rate of TCR association differed among HLA loci, with DRB1 alleles having the most associated TCRs and HLA-C alleles having the fewest. According to a later genetic analysis, donors in an Asian-associated ancestry cluster had fewer N-insertions in productive TCRs than the approximately 670-donor mean. In this cohort, only TCR beta chains were sequenced, and detectable features were limited by the absence of alpha or paired-chain data.

The library was built by means of the immunoSEQ multiplex PCR assay. For the multiplex PCR, a mixture combining 60 forward primers for TCR Vbeta segments and 13 reverse primers for TCR Jbeta segments was used. A multiplex PCR assay on genomic DNA amplified the CDR3 region of rearranged TCR beta genes. The amplified TCR beta libraries were sequenced on the Illumina HiSeq System as 87-base-pair reads. Processing in the source paper ran as follows. A later analysis tallied tens of millions of unique TCR beta chains across the 700 or so repertoires, and roughly 11 million of those chains were shared by two or more donors. Raw reads were error-corrected and collapsed into unique sequences by a nearest-neighbor algorithm in which closely related sequences were merged to remove PCR and sequencing errors. V, D and J gene segments were assigned by aligning CDR3 sequences to IMGT reference sequences. For a sequence to be retained, a match of at least six nucleotides to both a V gene segment and a J gene segment was required. A rearrangement was called productive if the CDR3 had no stop codons and remained in frame with V and J, and every other rearrangement was called non-productive. Following IMGT convention, CDR3 was defined as the stretch from the second conserved V-encoded cysteine to the conserved J-encoded phenylalanine. The earlier analysis of 450 to 750 of the donors excluded any sequence lacking an unambiguous match to a single V gene segment. An earlier analysis of just under 600 of the donors called V segments functional above 56.7% productive rearrangements and segregating when the between-donor standard deviation exceeded 5%. A statistical classification framework was built for diagnosing cytomegalovirus status from the catalog of TCR beta chain sequences. V and J gene assignment, in a later analysis, came from comparing TCR nucleotide sequences with IMGT/GENE-DB human TR gene sequences. Using the TCRdist pipeline, a later analysis assigned CDR3 sequences along with most-parsimonious VDJ recombination scenarios. In a later analysis, every TCR beta chain was defined by the combination of its CDR3 amino acid sequence and its V-gene family, and reads without a unique V-gene family were dropped. A later analysis removed several hundred highly shared, low-generation-probability nucleotide sequences to deal with suspected cross-contamination and a sequencing artifact. In a later analysis, a clonal expansion index was calculated for each public chain from normalized within-repertoire ranks of inferred template counts. A later analysis computed generation probabilities with a VDJ recombination model fitted to out-of-frame rearrangements, and checked the results against IGoR. Hypergeometric tests were used in a later analysis to score TCR-TCR, TCR-HLA and TCR-CMV co-occurrence, with a repertoire-size bias correction applied to the TCR pairs. A later analysis estimated false discovery rates by permuting HLA or CMV assignments 20 times. A later analysis grouped co-occurring TCRs with DBSCAN, adding TCRdist sequence similarity when clustering within HLA-allele-positive subsets. Co-occurrence clustering excluded repertoires with fewer than 30,000 or more than 120,000 public chains, plus five with anomalous nucleotide sharing. TCRdb took this table from immuneACCESS and kept in-frame rearrangements with V and J called. Such tables lack part of the clones; where checked against another copy, unresolved V genes explain under half of the gap, and the rest is unexplained. The V and J calls and clone size come from that table; D and trimming were worked out from the DNA. Within this sample are 170,000 or so clones, with 80% of them counted one time only. The ten largest clones capture 0.6% to 0.7% of the sample.

A few counts support this clone. No antigen is known for it. Base-call qualities are not available, and no considerably larger clone is one nucleotide away. The cohort was made up of about 670 healthy bone marrow donors. Cohort members were all nominally healthy when sampled, although unrecorded immune exposures were likely present. The donor was CMV seronegative and was included in the group of several hundred seronegative cohort members. A peripheral blood sample was provided by each donor, and peripheral blood mononuclear cells were used for TCR beta sequencing. The Qiagen DNeasy Blood Extraction Kit was used to extract genomic DNA from the blood cell samples. V and J are trimmed by 4 bases and 2 bases, and the gene matches miss 8 bases of the junction. The CDR3 starts with the cysteine, ends with the phenylalanine, and has 16 residues. This entry keeps only the CDR3 DNA: 48 bases, framed from base 1. CDR1 and CDR2, looked up from the germline V gene, are SGDLS and YYNGEE.

The chain was built from TRBV9 and TRBJ2-3; 9 bases in the junction line up with TRBD1. The TCR sequence derives from a boy younger than 18 in good health and CMV-seronegative. The sample was PBMCs. Here is the DNA: TGTGCCAGCAGCCCCCGGACAGGGGCCCTCACAGATACGCAGTATTTT. Its translation reads: CASSPRTGALTDTQYF.